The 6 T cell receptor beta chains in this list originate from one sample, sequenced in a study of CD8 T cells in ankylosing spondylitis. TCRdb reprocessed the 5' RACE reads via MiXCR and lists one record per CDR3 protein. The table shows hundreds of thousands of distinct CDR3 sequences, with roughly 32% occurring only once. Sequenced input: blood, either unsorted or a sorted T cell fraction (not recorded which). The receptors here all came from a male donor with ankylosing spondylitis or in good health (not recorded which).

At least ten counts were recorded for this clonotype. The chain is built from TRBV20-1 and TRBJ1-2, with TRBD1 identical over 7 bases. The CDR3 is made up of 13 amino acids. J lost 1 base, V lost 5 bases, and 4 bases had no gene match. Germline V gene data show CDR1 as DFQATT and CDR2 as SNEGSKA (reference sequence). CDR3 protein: CSAYDRVNYGYTF. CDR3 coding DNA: TGCAGTGCTTACGACAGGGTTAACTATGGCTACACCTTC.

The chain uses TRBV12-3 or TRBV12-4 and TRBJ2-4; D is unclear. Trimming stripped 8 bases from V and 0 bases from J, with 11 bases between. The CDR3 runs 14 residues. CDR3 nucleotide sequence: TGTGCCAGCGGGCAGATACTAGCCAAAAACATTCAGTACTTC. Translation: CASGQILAKNIQYF.

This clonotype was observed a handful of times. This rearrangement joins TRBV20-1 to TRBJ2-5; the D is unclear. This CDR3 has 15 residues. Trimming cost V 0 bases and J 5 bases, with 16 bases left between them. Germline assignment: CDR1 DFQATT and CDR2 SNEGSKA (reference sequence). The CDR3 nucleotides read TGCAGTGCTAGAGATTATTCCTACCGTGGGGAGACCCAGTACTTC. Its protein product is CSARDYSYRGETQYF.

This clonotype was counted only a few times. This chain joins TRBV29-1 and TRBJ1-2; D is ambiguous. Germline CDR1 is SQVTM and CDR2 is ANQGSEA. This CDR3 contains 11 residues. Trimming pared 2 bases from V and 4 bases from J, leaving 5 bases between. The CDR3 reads CSVEKAYGYTF. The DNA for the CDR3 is TGCAGCGTTGAAAAGGCCTATGGCTACACCTTC.

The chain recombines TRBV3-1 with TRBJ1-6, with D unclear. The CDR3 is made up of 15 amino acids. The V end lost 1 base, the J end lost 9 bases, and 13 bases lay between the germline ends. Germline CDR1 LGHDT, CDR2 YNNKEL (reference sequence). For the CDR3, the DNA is TGTGCCAGCAGCCAAGTAGGCGCGGGGTCTTCACCCCTCCACTTT. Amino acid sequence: CASSQVGAGSSPLHF.

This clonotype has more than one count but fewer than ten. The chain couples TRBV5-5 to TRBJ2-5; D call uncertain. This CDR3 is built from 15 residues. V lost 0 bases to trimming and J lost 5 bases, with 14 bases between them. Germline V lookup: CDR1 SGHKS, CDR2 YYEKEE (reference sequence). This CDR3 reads CASSLAEAPGETQYF. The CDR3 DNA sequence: TGTGCCAGCAGCTTGGCCGAAGCCCCTGGGGAGACCCAGTACTTC.